Sequencing of this T cell receptor beta chain was carried out in a study of blood T cells in healthy people across ages. Broader study findings: Age brought a roughly linear fall in TCR beta diversity measured per million T cells. Reliance upon unsorted PBMCs precluded definitive naive versus antigen-experienced comparison.

Comments on this clonotype: What it binds is not known.

The sample providers were healthy Caucasian people from Russia, aged roughly 6 to 95. Germline values: CDR1 SEHNR, CDR2 FQNEAQ (reference sequence). The CDR3 extends over 13 amino acids. With a J-beta primer mix and a sample-barcoded 5' primer, a second PCR ran roughly 6 to 11 cycles. Each CDR3 protein is one row after TCRdb ran MiXCR on the 5' RACE reads. This sample has roughly 2 million distinct CDR3 sequences, with around half found just once. This clonotype was obtained from a woman in her forties in good health. Material: blood. The rearrangement joins TRBV7-9 to TRBJ2-7, with D unclear. The end of the DNA is better explained by TRBJ2-5, so the J call may be wrong. This CDR3 is CASSYGPFETQYF. In DNA form, the CDR3 reads TGTGCCAGCAGCTACGGACCCTTTGAGACCCAGTACTTC.